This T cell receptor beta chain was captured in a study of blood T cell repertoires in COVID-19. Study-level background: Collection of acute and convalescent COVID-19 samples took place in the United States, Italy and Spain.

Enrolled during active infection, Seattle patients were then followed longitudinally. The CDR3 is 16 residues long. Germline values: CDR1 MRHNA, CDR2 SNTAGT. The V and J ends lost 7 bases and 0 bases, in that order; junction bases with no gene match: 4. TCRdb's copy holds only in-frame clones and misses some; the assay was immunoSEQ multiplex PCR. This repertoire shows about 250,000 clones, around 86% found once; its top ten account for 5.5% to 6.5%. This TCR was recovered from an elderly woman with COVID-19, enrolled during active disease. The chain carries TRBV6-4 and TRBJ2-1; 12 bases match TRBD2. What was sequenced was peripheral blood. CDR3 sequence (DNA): TGTGCCAGCAAGCCGACTAGCGGGGGCTCCTACAATGAGCAGTTCTTC. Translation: CASKPTSGGSYNEQFF.